The 14 T cell receptor beta chains below were found in one sample sequenced in a study of T-cell reconstitution after alpha-beta-depleted transplantation in children. Unique molecular identifiers tagged the TCRbeta library. TCRdb passed the PCR reads through MiXCR, listing each CDR3 protein once. The sample includes about 91,000 distinct CDR3 sequences, 7% to 9% of them seen just once. The specimen comprised PBMCs from the stem cell graft donor, sampled from the stem cell graft. The receptors here all came from a human donor who donated a stem cell graft to a child with congenital amegakaryocytic thrombocytopenia.

This clonotype was recorded many times. The CDR3 here is CASSLREKNTGELFF. The CDR3 DNA is TGTGCCAGCAGCCTCAGGGAAAAGAACACCGGGGAGCTGTTTTTT. The chain combines TRBV5-4 with TRBJ2-2; D is perhaps TRBD1 (5 bases). CDR3 length: 15 amino acids. V lost 4 bases and J 1 base, leaving 11 bases between the germline ends. CDR1 SGHNT and CDR2 YYREEE come from the germline V gene (reference sequence).

The sample holds many counts of this clonotype. The V call is TRBV20-1, the J call TRBJ2-3; TRBD2 matches 9 bases. This CDR3 region has 15 residues. Losses at the gene ends were 0 bases for V and 2 bases for J; bases not matched to a gene: 3. Per the germline V gene, CDR1 is DFQATT and CDR2 is SNEGSKA (reference sequence). The CDR3 nucleotides are TGCAGTGCTAGAGACCGACTAGCGGTCACAGATACGCAGTATTTT. Protein: CSARDRLAVTDTQYF.

The V and J genes are TRBV6-2 or TRBV6-3 and TRBJ1-6; 7 positions match TRBD1. This CDR3 comprises 16 residues. Germline values: CDR1 MNHEY, CDR2 SVGEGT. Trimming removed 5 bases from V and 8 bases from J; junction bases left unmatched: 12. The CDR3 spells CASSNPRTGGYSPLHF. CDR3 nucleotide sequence: TGTGCCAGCAGTAACCCACGGACAGGAGGCTATTCACCCCTCCACTTT.

This clonotype was seen more than once but under ten times. The chain joins TRBV3-1 to TRBJ2-5, with 12 bases lining up with TRBD2. The CDR3 extends over 18 amino acids. The germline gives CDR1 LGHDT, CDR2 YNNKEL (reference sequence). The V and J ends lost 8 bases and 5 bases, in that order; junction bases with no gene match: 18. The CDR3 bases are TGTGCCAGCCAGGCTAGCGGGAGGGCCCTGGTCCTTGGCGAGACCCAGTACTTC. Its translation is CASQASGRALVLGETQYF.

This clonotype has ten or more counts. The V call is TRBV20-1, the J call TRBJ2-5; D is ambiguous. Germline CDR1 is DFQATT and CDR2 is SNEGSKA (reference sequence). The CDR3 contains 12 residues. Trimming removed 1 base at V and 3 bases at J, with 6 bases between. As DNA, the CDR3 is TGCAGTGCTAGAGTATCCGAAGAGACCCAGTACTTC. Amino acid sequence: CSARVSEETQYF.

This clonotype was recorded many times. This rearrangement joins TRBV20-1 to TRBJ2-3; D call uncertain. The CDR3 consists of 12 residues. The germline V gene has CDR1 DFQATT and CDR2 SNEGSKA (reference sequence). The V end was cut by 3 bases, the J end by 6 bases, with 10 bases between. CDR3: CSASLEPDTQYF. CDR3 bases: TGCAGTGCTAGCCTAGAGCCGGATACGCAGTATTTT.

The sample holds many counts of this clonotype. CDR3 sequence: CSARGGQKGLAGELFF. The CDR3 nucleotides read TGCAGCGCCCGTGGTGGGCAGAAGGGACTAGCGGGGGAGCTGTTTTTT. The V call is TRBV29-1, the J call TRBJ2-2, with TRBD2 identical over 10 bases. CDR1 and CDR2 (germline): SQVTM, ANQGSEA. The CDR3 length is 16 residues. Trimming took 7 bases from V and 8 from J; bases not matched to a gene: 16.

This clonotype has a count of ten or more. The chain combines TRBV29-1 with TRBJ2-3; 12 bases align to TRBD1. The CDR3 has 14 amino acids. Germline CDR1 reads SQVTM; CDR2 reads ANQGSEA. Trimming cost V 6 bases and J 5 bases; bases outside gene matches: 6. CDR3 loop: CSVEGQGAGDTQYF. The CDR3 DNA reads TGCAGCGTGGAGGGACAGGGGGCGGGAGATACGCAGTATTTT.

This clonotype was observed at least ten times. J is TRBJ1-6 and V is TRBV15; no clear D gene. Germline lookup yields CDR1 LNHNV and CDR2 YYDKDF (reference sequence). V was trimmed by 0 bases and J by 8 bases, leaving 8 bases between them. This CDR3 has 14 amino acids. In DNA form, the CDR3 reads TGTGCCACCAGCAGAGATTTGAGGGATTCACCCCTCCACTTT. It is translated as CATSRDLRDSPLHF. The complete variable domain, with remaining parts taken from reference TRBV15 and TRBJ1-6, reads DAMVIQNPRYQVTQFGKPVTLSCSQTLNHNVMYWYQQKSSQAPKLLFHYYDKDFNNEADTPDNFQSRRPNTSFCFLDIRSPGLGDTAMYLCATSRDLRDSPLHFGNGTRLTVT.

This clonotype turned up a few times. No DNA is shown, since the ends of the CDR3 on it are uncertain; the CDR3 is the one TCRdb lists. V usage is TRBV12-3 or TRBV12-4 and J usage is TRBJ1-5. The CDR3 totals 14 residues, both ends included. The CDR3 reads CASSSSEAGQPQHF.

Worth noting for this clonotype: A read error is possible here, since a much larger clone lies one base away. V and J are TRBV5-1 and TRBJ2-5; 7 bases are shared with TRBD2. Per germline, CDR1 SGHRS and CDR2 YFSETQ. This CDR3 spans 13 amino acids. With 3 bases clipped from V and 9 bases from J, the junction kept 8 bases outside the gene matches. The CDR3 region has the DNA TGCGCCAGCAGCTCCGGGGGGTTCGAGCCCCAGTACTTC. As protein: CASSSGGFEPQYF.

This clonotype has a count of ten or more. J is TRBJ2-3 and V is TRBV12-3 or TRBV12-4, with unresolved D. The CDR3 covers 12 residues. Trimming took off 8 bases at V and 1 base at J, with 7 bases between the two ends. The CDR3: CASGMGTDTQYF. The CDR3 DNA is TGTGCCAGCGGGATGGGCACAGATACGCAGTATTTT.

This clonotype has at least ten counts. The J gene is TRBJ2-3, the V gene TRBV24-1; D is undetermined. Trimming stripped 3 bases from V and 0 bases from J, with 15 bases between. Germline-derived CDR1 and CDR2 are KGHDR and SFDVKD. CDR3 length: 17 residues. DNA for the CDR3: TGTGCCACCAGTGATCCGACCGGATCGGTTAGCACAGATACGCAGTATTTT. It yields the protein CATSDPTGSVSTDTQYF.

This clonotype appeared many times. The rearrangement uses TRBV20-1 and TRBJ2-1; tentative D call: TRBD1 (5 bases). The V gene lost 0 bases and the J gene lost 5 bases, with 8 bases spanning the gap. The V gene's germline CDR1 is DFQATT and CDR2 SNEGSKA (reference sequence). CDR3 length: 13 residues. CDR3 sequence: CSARDRQHNEQFF. In DNA form, the CDR3 reads TGCAGTGCTAGAGATAGACAGCACAATGAGCAGTTCTTC.